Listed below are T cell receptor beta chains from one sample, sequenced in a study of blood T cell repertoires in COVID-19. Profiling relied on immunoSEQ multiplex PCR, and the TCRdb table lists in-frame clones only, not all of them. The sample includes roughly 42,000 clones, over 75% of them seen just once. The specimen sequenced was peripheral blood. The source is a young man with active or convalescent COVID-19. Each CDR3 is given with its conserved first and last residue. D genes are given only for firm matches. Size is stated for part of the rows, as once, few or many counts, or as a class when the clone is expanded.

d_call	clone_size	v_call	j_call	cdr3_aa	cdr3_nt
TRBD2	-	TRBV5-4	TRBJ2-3	CASSSPGGTQYF	TGTGCCAGCAGTTCGCCGGGGGGTACGCAGTATTTT
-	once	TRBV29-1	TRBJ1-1	CSVKGQLNTEAFF	TGCAGCGTAAAAGGACAGTTGAACACTGAAGCTTTCTTT
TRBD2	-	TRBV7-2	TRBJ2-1	CASSPPGLAGNYNEQFF	TGTGCCAGCAGCCCCCCCGGACTAGCGGGAAACTACAATGAGCAGTTCTTC
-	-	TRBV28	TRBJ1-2	CASSPRYGYTF	TGTGCCAGCAGTCCCAGATATGGCTACACCTTC
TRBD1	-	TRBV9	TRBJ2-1	CASSVRQGAYNEQFF	TGTGCCAGCAGCGTACGACAGGGGGCCTACAATGAGCAGTTCTTC
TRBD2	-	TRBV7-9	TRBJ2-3	CASSLAAGVSDTQYF	TGTGCCAGCAGCTTAGCGGCGGGGGTCTCAGATACGCAGTATTTT
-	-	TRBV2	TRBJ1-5	CASSEISGAEGNQPQHF	TGTGCCAGCAGTGAAATAAGCGGGGCTGAAGGCAATCAGCCCCAGCATTTT
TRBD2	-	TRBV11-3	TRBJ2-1	CASSQPGTSGRYEQFF	TGTGCCAGCAGCCAACCCGGGACTAGCGGGAGGTATGAGCAGTTCTTC
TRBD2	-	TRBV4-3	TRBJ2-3	CASSPWTSVNSRDTQYF	TGCGCCAGCAGCCCCTGGACTAGTGTGAATTCTAGGGATACGCAGTATTTT
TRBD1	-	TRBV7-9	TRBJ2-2	CATPPQGATGELFF	TGTGCCACCCCACCACAGGGGGCGACCGGGGAGCTGTTTTTT
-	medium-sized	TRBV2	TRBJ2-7	CASSEAKYSYEQYF	TGTGCCAGCAGTGAGGCCAAATACTCCTACGAGCAGTACTTC
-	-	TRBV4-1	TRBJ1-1	CASSQMTGNTEAFF	TGCGCCAGCAGCCAAATGACAGGGAACACTGAAGCTTTCTTT